This T cell receptor (beta chain) was retrieved from a study of blood T cell repertoires in COVID-19. Study at large: Nucleic acid was either cDNA or gDNA, and it came from T cells, B-cell-depleted T cells, or PBMCs.

In germline, CDR1 is SGHNT, CDR2 YYREEE (reference sequence). This CDR3 is built from 15 residues. V was trimmed by 3 bases and J by 3 bases, leaving 15 bases between them. This clone was seen more than once but under ten times. Repertoires were generated with immunoSEQ multiplex PCR, while TCRdb's copy carries only in-frame clones and drops some. This table has fewer than 350,000 clones, 81% appearing once. The chain is built from TRBV5-4 and TRBJ1-2; no definite D call. The sequence derives from a woman aged 60-70 years with active or convalescent COVID-19. The sequencing input was peripheral blood. CDR3 coding DNA: TGTGCCAGCAGCTCGAGCCCCGGGAGTTACTATGGCTACACCTTC. This sequence encodes CASSSSPGSYYGYTF. Full variable domain (rest looked up from reference TRBV5-4 and TRBJ1-2): ETGVTQSPTHLIKTRGQQVTLRCSSQSGHNTVSWYQQALGQGPQFIFQYYREEENGRGNFPPRFSGLQFPNYSSELNVNALELDDSALYLCASSSSPGSYYGYTFGSGTRLTVV.